This paragraph covers one T cell receptor beta chain sequence. The record originates from a study of blood T cells in healthy people across ages. Overall study context: About one barcoded beta molecule was captured per two T cells (by template switching).

It was with a sample-barcoded 5' primer and a J-beta primer mix that a second PCR of about 6 to 11 cycles was run. Each cDNA was tagged by a template-switch adaptor containing 12 random nucleotides. TCRdb re-analysed the 5' RACE reads in MiXCR, keeping a single row per CDR3 protein. The sample yields fewer than 2,000,000 distinct CDR3 sequences, around 40% seen once. Donation came from healthy Caucasian individuals in Russia who were aged 6 to 90. The study isolated at least 6.5 million PBMCs from each sample. Trimming took 0 bases from V and 5 from J, leaving 13 bases between them. The CDR3 length is 16 residues. The germline V gene encodes CDR1 LNHNV and CDR2 YYDKDF (reference sequence).

This receptor was identified in a human donor in good health. This sequence joins TRBV15 and TRBJ1-4, with D possibly matching TRBD1 (5 bases). Specimen: blood. The CDR3 is CATSRDRVGTNEKLFF. The CDR3 DNA reads TGTGCCACCAGCAGAGATCGGGTAGGGACGAATGAAAAACTGTTTTTT.